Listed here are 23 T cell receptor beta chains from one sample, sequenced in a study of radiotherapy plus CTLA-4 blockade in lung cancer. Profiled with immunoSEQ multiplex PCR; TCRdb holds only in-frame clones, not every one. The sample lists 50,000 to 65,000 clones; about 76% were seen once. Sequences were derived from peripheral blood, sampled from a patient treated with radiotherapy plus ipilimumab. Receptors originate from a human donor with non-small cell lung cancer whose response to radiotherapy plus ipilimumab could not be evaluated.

The DNA of the CDR3 is TGTGCCAGCAGCCCCCATCCGGGGGAAACTACTGGCTACACCTTC. Translation gives CASSPHPGETTGYTF. V is TRBV9 and J is TRBJ1-2; tentative D call: TRBD1 (5 bases). This CDR3 contains 15 residues. CDR1 SGDLS and CDR2 YYNGEE come from the germline V gene. Trimming left V 4 bases short and J 7 bases short, with 20 bases between.

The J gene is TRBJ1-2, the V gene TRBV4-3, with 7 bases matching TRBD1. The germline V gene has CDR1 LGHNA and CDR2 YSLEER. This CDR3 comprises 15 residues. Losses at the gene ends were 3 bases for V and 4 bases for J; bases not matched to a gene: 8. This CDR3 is CASSQAKTGIYGYTF. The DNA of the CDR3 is TGCGCCAGCAGCCAGGCAAAGACAGGGATCTATGGCTACACCTTC.

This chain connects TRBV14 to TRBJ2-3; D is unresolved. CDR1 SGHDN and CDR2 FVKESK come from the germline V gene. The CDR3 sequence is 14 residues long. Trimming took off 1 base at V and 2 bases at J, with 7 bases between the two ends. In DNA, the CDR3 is TGTGCCAGCAGCCAAGGACTTTACACAGATACGCAGTATTTT. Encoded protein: CASSQGLYTDTQYF. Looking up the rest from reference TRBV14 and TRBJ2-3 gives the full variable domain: EAGVTQFPSHSVIEKGQTVTLRCDPISGHDNLYWYRRVMGKEIKFLLHFVKESKQDESGMPNNRFLAERTGGTYSTLKVQPAELEDSGVYFCASSQGLYTDTQYFGPGTRLTVL.

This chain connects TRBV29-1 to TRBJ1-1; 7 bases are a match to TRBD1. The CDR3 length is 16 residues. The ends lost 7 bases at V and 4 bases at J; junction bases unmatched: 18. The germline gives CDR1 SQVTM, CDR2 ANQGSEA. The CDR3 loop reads CSGTDGGGGEGTEAFF. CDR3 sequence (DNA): TGCAGCGGAACGGATGGAGGGGGCGGAGAAGGCACTGAAGCTTTCTTT.

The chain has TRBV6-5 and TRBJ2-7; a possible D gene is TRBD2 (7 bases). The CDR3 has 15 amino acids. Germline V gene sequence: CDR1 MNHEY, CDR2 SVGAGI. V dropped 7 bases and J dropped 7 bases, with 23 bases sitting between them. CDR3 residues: CASNSLMGGLGEQYF. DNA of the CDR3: TGTGCCAGCAATTCTCTGATGGGGGGGCTTGGGGAGCAGTACTTC.

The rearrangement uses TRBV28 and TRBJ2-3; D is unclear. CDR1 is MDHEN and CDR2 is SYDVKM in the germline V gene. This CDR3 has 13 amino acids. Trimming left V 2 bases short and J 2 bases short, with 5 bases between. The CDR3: CASSLPPTDTQYF. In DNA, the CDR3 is TGTGCCAGCAGTTTACCTCCCACAGATACGCAGTATTTT.

CDR3 residues: CASSPTQGPLSPLHF. The CDR3 nucleotides read TGTGCCAGCAGCCCAACCCAGGGCCCCCTATCACCCCTCCACTTT. The chain combines TRBV9 with TRBJ1-6, with D perhaps TRBD1 (5 bases). V lost 4 bases, J lost 10 bases, and 18 bases lay in between. CDR1 and CDR2 (germline): SGDLS, YYNGEE. This CDR3 region has 15 residues.

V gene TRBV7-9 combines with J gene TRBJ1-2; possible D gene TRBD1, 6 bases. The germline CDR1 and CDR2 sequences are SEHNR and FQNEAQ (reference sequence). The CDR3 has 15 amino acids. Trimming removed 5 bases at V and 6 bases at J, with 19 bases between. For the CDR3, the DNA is TGTGCCAGCAGCGATCATGGGCGGGGGCTAAATGGCTACACCTTC. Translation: CASSDHGRGLNGYTF.

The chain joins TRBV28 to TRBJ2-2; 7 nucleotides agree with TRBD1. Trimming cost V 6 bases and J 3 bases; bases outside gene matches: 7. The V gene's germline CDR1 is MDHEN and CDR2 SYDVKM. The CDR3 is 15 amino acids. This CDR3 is CASSRGGEDTGELFF. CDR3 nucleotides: TGTGCCAGCAGCCGAGGGGGCGAAGACACCGGGGAGCTGTTTTTT.

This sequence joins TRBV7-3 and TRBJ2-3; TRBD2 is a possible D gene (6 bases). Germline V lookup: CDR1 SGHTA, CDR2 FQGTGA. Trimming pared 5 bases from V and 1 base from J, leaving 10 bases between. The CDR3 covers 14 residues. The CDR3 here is CASSRGGGTDTQYF. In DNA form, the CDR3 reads TGTGCCAGCAGCCGTGGAGGGGGCACAGATACGCAGTATTTT.

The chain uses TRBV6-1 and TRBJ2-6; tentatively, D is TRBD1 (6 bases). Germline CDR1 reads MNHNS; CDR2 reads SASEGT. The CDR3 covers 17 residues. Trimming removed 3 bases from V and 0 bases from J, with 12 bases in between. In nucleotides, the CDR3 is TGTGCCAGCAGTGACAGGGGATCACCCTCTGGGGCCAACGTCCTGACTTTC. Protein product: CASSDRGSPSGANVLTF.

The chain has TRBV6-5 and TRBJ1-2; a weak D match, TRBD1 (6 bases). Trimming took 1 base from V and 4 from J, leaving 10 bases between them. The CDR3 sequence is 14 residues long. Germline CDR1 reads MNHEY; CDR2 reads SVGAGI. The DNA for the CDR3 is TGTGCCAGCAGTTACTTTACAGGGTCCTATGGCTACACCTTC. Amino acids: CASSYFTGSYGYTF.

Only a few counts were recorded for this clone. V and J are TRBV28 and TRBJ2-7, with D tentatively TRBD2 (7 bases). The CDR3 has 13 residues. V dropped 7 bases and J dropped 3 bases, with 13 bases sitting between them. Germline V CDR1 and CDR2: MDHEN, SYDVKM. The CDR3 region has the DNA TGTGCCAGCACGGGGGGCGATAGCTACGAGCAGTACTTC. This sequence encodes CASTGGDSYEQYF.

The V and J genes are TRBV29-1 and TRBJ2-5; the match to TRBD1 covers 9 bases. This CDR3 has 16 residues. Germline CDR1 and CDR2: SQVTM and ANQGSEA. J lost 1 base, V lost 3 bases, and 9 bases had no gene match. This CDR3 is CSVEGTGYGFQETQYF. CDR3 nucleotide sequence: TGCAGCGTTGAGGGGACAGGGTATGGGTTCCAAGAGACCCAGTACTTC.

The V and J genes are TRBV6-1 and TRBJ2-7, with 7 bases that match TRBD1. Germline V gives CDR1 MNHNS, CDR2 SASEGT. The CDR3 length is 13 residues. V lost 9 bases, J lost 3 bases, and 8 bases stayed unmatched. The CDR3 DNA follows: TGTGCCAGTGGAGGTAACAGGGGCTACGAGCAGTACTTC. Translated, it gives CASGGNRGYEQYF.

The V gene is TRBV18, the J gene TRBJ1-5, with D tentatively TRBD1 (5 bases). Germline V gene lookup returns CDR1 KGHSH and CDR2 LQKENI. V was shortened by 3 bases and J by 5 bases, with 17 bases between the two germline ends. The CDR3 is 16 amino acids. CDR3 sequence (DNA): TGTGCCAGCTCACCCTCGGGTCAGGGCGGATATCAGCCCCAGCATTTT. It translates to CASSPSGQGGYQPQHF.

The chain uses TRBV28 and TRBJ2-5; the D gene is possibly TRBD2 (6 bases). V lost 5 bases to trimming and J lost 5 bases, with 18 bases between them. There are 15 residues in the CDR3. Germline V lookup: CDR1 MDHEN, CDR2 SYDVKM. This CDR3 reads CASSRASAGPETQYF. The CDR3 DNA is TGTGCCAGCAGTAGAGCGTCCGCGGGACCCGAGACCCAGTACTTC. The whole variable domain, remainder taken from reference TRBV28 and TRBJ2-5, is DVKVTQSSRYLVKRTGEKVFLECVQDMDHENMFWYRQDPGLGLRLIYFSYDVKMKEKGDIPEGYSVSREKKERFSLILESASTNQTSMYLCASSRASAGPETQYFGPGTRLLVL.

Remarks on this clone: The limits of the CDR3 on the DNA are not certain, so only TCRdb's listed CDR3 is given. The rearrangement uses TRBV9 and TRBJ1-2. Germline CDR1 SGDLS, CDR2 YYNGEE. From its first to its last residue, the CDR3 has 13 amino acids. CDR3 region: CASSVATGTRCTF.

CDR3 sequence (DNA): TGTGCCAGCAGTCCAAACACGAACACTGAAGCTTTCTTT. Its translation: CASSPNTNTEAFF. The chain uses TRBV28 and TRBJ1-1; D is uncertain. Trimming took 5 bases from V and 1 from J, leaving 8 bases between them. This CDR3 has 13 residues. Germline loops: CDR1 MDHEN, CDR2 SYDVKM.

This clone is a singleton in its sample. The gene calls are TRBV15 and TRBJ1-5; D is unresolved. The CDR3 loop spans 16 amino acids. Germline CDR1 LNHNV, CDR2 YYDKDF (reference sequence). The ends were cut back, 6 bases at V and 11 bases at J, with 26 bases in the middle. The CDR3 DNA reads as TGTGCCACCAGGTCGGAGGGTGGGCGGCCCTATTCCGCCCAGCATTTT. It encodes CATRSEGGRPYSAQHF.

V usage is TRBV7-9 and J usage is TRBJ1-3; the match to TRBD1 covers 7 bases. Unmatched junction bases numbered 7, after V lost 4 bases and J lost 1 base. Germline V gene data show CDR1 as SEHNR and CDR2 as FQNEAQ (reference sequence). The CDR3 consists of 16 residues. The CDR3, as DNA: TGTGCCAGCAGCTCACCGGGACAGCAATCTGGAAACACCATATATTTT. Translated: CASSSPGQQSGNTIYF.

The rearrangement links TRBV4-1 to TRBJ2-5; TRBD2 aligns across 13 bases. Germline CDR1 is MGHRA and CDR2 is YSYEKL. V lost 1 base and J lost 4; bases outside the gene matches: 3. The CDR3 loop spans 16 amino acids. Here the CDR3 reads CASSQGLAGGGETQYF. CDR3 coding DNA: TGCGCCAGCAGCCAAGGACTAGCGGGGGGAGGAGAGACCCAGTACTTC.

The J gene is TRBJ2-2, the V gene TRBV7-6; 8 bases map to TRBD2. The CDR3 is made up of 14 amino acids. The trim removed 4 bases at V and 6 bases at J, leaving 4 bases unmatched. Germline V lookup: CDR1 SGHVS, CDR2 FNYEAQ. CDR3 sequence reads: CASSSPAGAGELFF. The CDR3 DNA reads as TGTGCCAGCAGCTCTCCAGCGGGAGCCGGGGAGCTGTTTTTT.